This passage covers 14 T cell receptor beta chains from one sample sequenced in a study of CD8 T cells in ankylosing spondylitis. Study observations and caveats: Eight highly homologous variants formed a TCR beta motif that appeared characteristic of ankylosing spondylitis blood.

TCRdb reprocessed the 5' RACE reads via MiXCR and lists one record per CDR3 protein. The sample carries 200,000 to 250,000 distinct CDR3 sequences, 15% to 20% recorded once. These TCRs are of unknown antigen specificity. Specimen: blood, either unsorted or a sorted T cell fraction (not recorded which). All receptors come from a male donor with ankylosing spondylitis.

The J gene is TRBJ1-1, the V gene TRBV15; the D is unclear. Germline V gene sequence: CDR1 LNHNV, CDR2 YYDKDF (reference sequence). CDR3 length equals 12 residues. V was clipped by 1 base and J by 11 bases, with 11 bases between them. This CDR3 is CATSRGGVEAFF. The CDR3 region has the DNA TGTGCCACCAGCAGAGGGGGAGTTGAGGCTTTCTTT.

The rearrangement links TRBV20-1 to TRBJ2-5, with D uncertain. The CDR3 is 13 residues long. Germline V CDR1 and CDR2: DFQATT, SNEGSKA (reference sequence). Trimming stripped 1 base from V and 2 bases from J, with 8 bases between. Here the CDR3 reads CSARGRNQETQYF. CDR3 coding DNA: TGCAGTGCTAGAGGACGGAATCAAGAGACCCAGTACTTC.

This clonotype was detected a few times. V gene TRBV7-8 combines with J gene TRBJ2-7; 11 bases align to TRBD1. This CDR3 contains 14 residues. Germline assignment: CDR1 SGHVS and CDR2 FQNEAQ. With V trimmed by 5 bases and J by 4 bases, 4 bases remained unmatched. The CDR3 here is CASSAGDRGYEQYF. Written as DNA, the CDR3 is TGTGCCAGCAGCGCCGGGGACAGGGGGTACGAGCAGTACTTC.

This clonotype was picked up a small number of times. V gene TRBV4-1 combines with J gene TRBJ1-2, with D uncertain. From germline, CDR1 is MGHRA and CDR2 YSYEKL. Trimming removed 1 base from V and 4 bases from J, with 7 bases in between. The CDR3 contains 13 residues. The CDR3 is CASSQAGFYGYTF. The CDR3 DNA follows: TGCGCCAGCAGCCAAGCTGGTTTCTATGGCTACACCTTC.

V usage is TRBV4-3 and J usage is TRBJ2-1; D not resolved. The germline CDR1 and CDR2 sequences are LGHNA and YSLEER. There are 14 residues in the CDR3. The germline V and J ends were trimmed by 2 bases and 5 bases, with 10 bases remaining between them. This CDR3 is CASSQTSGHNEQFF. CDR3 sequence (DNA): TGCGCCAGCAGCCAAACGTCGGGCCACAATGAGCAGTTCTTC.

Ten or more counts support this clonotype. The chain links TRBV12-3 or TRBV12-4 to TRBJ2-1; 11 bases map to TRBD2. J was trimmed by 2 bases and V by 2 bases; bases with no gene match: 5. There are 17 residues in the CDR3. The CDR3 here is CASSLLTSGNTYNEQFF. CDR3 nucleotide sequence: TGTGCCAGCAGTTTACTGACTAGCGGGAACACCTACAATGAGCAGTTCTTC.

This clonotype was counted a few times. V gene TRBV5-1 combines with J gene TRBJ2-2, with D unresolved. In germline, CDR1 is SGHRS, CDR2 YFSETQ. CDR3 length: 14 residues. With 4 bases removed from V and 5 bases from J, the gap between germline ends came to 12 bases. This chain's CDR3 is CASSLEDKTGELFF. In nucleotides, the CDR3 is TGCGCCAGCAGCCTCGAAGATAAGACCGGGGAGCTGTTTTTT.

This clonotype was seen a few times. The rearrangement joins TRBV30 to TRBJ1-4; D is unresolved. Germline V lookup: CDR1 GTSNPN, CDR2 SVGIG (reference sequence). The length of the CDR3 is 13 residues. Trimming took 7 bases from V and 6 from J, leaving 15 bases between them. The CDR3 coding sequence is TGTGCCTCGACCGGGAATTCGGATGAAAAACTGTTTTTT. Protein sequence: CASTGNSDEKLFF. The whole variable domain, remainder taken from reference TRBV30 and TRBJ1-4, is SQTIHQWPATLVQPVGSPLSLECTVEGTSNPNLYWYRQAAGRGLQLLFYSVGIGQISSEVPQNLSASRPQDRQFILSSKKLLLSDSGFYLCASTGNSDEKLFFGSGTQLSVL.

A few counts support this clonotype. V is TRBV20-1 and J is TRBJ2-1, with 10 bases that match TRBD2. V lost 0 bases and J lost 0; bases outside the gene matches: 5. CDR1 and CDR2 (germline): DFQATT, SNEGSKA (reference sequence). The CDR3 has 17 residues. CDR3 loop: CSARELAGVFSYNEQFF. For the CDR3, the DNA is TGCAGTGCTAGAGAGCTAGCGGGAGTCTTCTCCTACAATGAGCAGTTCTTC.

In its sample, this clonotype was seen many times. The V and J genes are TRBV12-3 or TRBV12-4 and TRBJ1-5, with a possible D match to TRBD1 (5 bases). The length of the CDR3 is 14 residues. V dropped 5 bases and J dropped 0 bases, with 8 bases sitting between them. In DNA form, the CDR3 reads TGTGCCAGCAGTGGGGACTTTAGCAATCAGCCCCAGCATTTT. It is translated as CASSGDFSNQPQHF.

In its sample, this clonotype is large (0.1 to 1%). The CDR3 DNA reads TGTGCCAGCAGCTCGACAGGAAACACTGAAGCTTTCTTT. It encodes CASSSTGNTEAFF. The genes are TRBV28 and TRBJ1-1, with D perhaps matching TRBD1 (6 bases). CDR3 length: 13 residues. Looked up from germline, CDR1 is MDHEN and CDR2 is SYDVKM. V was clipped by 6 bases and J by 2 bases, with 10 bases between them.

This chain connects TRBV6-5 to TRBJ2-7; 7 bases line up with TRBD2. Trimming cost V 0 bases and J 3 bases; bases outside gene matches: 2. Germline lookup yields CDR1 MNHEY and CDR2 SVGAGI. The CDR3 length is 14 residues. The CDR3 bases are TGTGCCAGCAGTTACTCTGGACTAGACTACGAGCAGTACTTC. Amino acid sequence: CASSYSGLDYEQYF.

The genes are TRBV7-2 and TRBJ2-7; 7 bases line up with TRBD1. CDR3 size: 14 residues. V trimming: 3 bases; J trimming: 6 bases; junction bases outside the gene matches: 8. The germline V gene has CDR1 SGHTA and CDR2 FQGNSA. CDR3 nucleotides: TGTGCCAGCAGCTTGGACTTAACAGGGGTCGAGCAGTACTTC. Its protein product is CASSLDLTGVEQYF.

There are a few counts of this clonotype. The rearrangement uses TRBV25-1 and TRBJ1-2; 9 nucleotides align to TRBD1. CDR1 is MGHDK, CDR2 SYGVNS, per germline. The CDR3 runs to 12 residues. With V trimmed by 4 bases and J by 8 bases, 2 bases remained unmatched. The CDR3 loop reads CASSGTGDGYTF. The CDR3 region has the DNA TGTGCCAGCAGTGGGACAGGGGACGGCTACACCTTC.